One sample yielded the 30 T cell receptor beta chains listed below, sequenced in a study of regulatory and conventional T cells in RAG deficiency. Blood CD4+ CD25-high CD127-low regulatory T cells supplied the genomic DNA template. Clones were read by immunoSEQ multiplex PCR, and TCRdb kept only the in-frame ones, dropping some. The sample lists under 7,500 clones, under 95% occurring once. These same records also appear under a second study, on regulatory T cells. That study reports: Primers: 52 TRBV forward and 13 TRBJ reverse.

The sequencing input was CD127- CD25+ CD4+ Tregs sorted from blood. These receptors were collected from a human donor in good health.

V usage is TRBV6-6 and J usage is TRBJ2-7; D is ambiguous. V was shortened by 8 bases and J by 9 bases, with 29 bases between the two germline ends. Germline V lookup: CDR1 MNHNY, CDR2 SVGAGI (reference sequence). The CDR3 runs to 16 residues. The DNA of the CDR3 is TGTGCCAGCGAACCTGATTCAACGAACCTTGGTCTCGGGCAGTACTTC. Its protein product is CASEPDSTNLGLGQYF.

The chain combines TRBV25-1 with TRBJ1-2, with 11 bases identical to TRBD1. Germline V lookup: CDR1 MGHDK, CDR2 SYGVNS. V gave up 3 bases and J gave up 1 base; unmatched junction bases: 7. The CDR3 consists of 17 residues. The CDR3 DNA reads TGTGCCAGCAGTGATCTCCCTGGGACAGGGGGTAACTATGGCTACACCTTC. This sequence encodes CASSDLPGTGGNYGYTF.

A few counts support this clone. The V and J genes are TRBV5-8 and TRBJ1-4; TRBD1 matches at 7 bases. The V gene's germline CDR1 is SGHTS and CDR2 YDEGEE. The CDR3 totals 12 residues. After removal of 3 bases from V and 7 bases from J, the junction contained 0 bases not matched to a gene. This CDR3 reads CASSYRGEKLFF. CDR3 in DNA: TGTGCCAGCAGCTACAGGGGTGAAAAACTGTTTTTT. Full variable domain (missing parts from reference TRBV5-8 and TRBJ1-4): EAGVTQSPTHLIKTRGQQATLRCSPISGHTSVYWYQQALGLGLQFLLWYDEGEERNRGNFPPRFSGRQFPNYSSELNVNALELEDSALYLCASSYRGEKLFFGSGTQLSVL.

In this sample, this clone turned up once. The rearrangement uses TRBV5-1 and TRBJ2-1; D might be TRBD1 (8 bases). CDR1 and CDR2 (germline): SGHRS, YFSETQ. V was shortened by 4 bases and J by 10 bases, with 21 bases between the two germline ends. CDR3 length: 15 residues. Here the CDR3 DNA reads TGCGCCAGCAGCCCGGGAGGTCCAGGGGGCAACGAGCAGTTCTTC. Translating it yields CASSPGGPGGNEQFF.

The chain joins TRBV18 to TRBJ2-1; D is possibly TRBD2 (6 bases). Germline loops: CDR1 KGHSH, CDR2 LQKENI. V was cut by 2 bases and J by 0 bases, with 11 bases left in between. This CDR3 is 16 amino acids long. The CDR3 sequence: CASSPGTASSYNEQFF. The CDR3 nucleotides read TGTGCCAGCTCACCAGGGACTGCGAGCTCCTACAATGAGCAGTTCTTC.

The CDR3 sequence is CASSGTGVYETQYF. For the CDR3, the DNA is TGCGCCAGCTCCGGGACAGGGGTATATGAGACCCAGTACTTC. The V call is TRBV5-1, the J call TRBJ2-5; 10 nucleotides line up with TRBD1. J gave up 5 bases and V 7 bases, and 8 bases lay outside the gene matches. Germline CDR1 is SGHRS and CDR2 is YFSETQ. The CDR3 contains 14 residues.

This clone was found once. The gene calls are TRBV5-1 and TRBJ2-3; D not certain. V was trimmed by 5 bases and J by 2 bases, leaving 6 bases between them. Germline CDR1 and CDR2: SGHRS and YFSETQ. The CDR3 consists of 12 residues. CDR3 in amino acids: CASRSDTDTQYF. The CDR3 region has the DNA TGCGCCAGCAGGTCAGACACAGATACGCAGTATTTT.

This sequence joins TRBV11-2 and TRBJ2-2; a possible D gene is TRBD1 (6 bases). Between the trimmed V and J ends, which lost 1 base and 9 bases, there was a span of 21 bases. CDR3 length equals 17 residues. Germline V lookup: CDR1 SGHAT, CDR2 FQNNGV. Here the CDR3 reads CASSLVPGALSSRELFF. The CDR3 DNA reads TGTGCCAGCAGCTTAGTCCCAGGGGCTTTGTCGTCTCGGGAGCTGTTTTTT.

The chain recombines TRBV7-3 with TRBJ2-7, with TRBD2 as a possible D gene (5 bases). The CDR3 contains 13 residues. CDR1 and CDR2 (germline): SGHTA, FQGTGA. V gave up 5 bases and J gave up 6 bases, with 14 bases separating them. The CDR3 protein is CASSQSPGGEQYF. In DNA, the CDR3 is TGTGCCAGCAGCCAATCTCCCGGAGGCGAGCAGTACTTC.

The chain carries TRBV19 and TRBJ2-6; 9 positions match TRBD1. V lost 7 bases to trimming and J lost 0 bases; unmatched junction nucleotides: 7. The CDR3 contains 17 residues. Germline CDR1 and CDR2: LNHDA and SQIVND (reference sequence). CDR3 loop: CASMRGTGSSGANVLTF. CDR3 coding DNA: TGTGCCAGTATGAGGGGGACAGGGAGCTCTGGGGCCAACGTCCTGACTTTC.

The chain links TRBV7-6 to TRBJ2-7; D not resolved. CDR3 length equals 12 residues. V gave up 5 bases and J gave up 6 bases, with 11 bases separating them. Germline-derived CDR1 and CDR2 are SGHVS and FNYEAQ. The CDR3 bases are TGTGCCAGCAGCCCTTTGCGGCCCGAGCAGTACTTC. This encodes CASSPLRPEQYF. The full variable domain, in which reference TRBV7-6 and TRBJ2-7 provide the parts outside the CDR3, is GAGVSQSPRYKVTKRGQDVALRCDPISGHVSLYWYRQALGQGPEFLTYFNYEAQQDKSGLPNDRFSAERPEGSISTLTIQRTEQRDSAMYRCASSPLRPEQYFGPGTRLTVT.

With regard to this clone: Within the sample, other DNA sequences also encode this same CDR3. The V and J genes are TRBV28 and TRBJ2-2; tentative D call: TRBD1 (6 bases). CDR3 length: 15 residues. Germline assignment: CDR1 MDHEN and CDR2 SYDVKM. V lost 10 bases and J lost 5, with 20 bases in between. The CDR3 DNA is TGTGCCACCTTATCCCCGGGACACCAAACCGGGGAGCTGTTTTTT. It codes for CATLSPGHQTGELFF. The full variable domain, its missing parts supplied by reference TRBV28 and TRBJ2-2, is DVKVTQSSRYLVKRTGEKVFLECVQDMDHENMFWYRQDPGLGLRLIYFSYDVKMKEKGDIPEGYSVSREKKERFSLILESASTNQTSMYLCATLSPGHQTGELFFGEGSRLTVL.

The genes are TRBV4-2 and TRBJ1-4; 9 bases map to TRBD1. In germline, CDR1 is LGHNA, CDR2 YNFKEQ. The CDR3 runs 19 residues. The J segment lost 0 bases and the V segment lost 3 bases, leaving 11 bases of the junction unmatched. CDR3: CASSHYRGPTFATNEKLFF. DNA of the CDR3: TGTGCCAGCAGCCACTACAGGGGGCCTACATTTGCAACTAATGAAAAACTGTTTTTT.

The chain couples TRBV6-6 to TRBJ1-5; D is uncertain. V dropped 6 bases and J dropped 5 bases, with 8 bases sitting between them. Germline V lookup: CDR1 MNHNY, CDR2 SVGAGI (reference sequence). The CDR3 has 12 amino acids. CDR3 sequence reads: CASRNGDQPQHF. The DNA for the CDR3 is TGTGCCAGCAGGAACGGAGATCAGCCCCAGCATTTT.

This chain uses TRBV7-9 with TRBJ2-2; D uncertain. The V gene's germline CDR1 is SEHNR and CDR2 FQNEAQ (reference sequence). Trimming left V 1 base short and J 3 bases short, with 6 bases between. The CDR3 spans 14 residues. The CDR3 coding sequence is TGTGCCAGCAGCTTAGACGGTCACACCGGGGAGCTGTTTTTT. Its translation: CASSLDGHTGELFF. The full variable domain, with the rest looked up from reference TRBV7-9 and TRBJ2-2, is DTGVSQNPRHKITKRGQNVTFRCDPISEHNRLYWYRQTLGQGPEFLTYFQNEAQLEKSRLLSDRFSAERPKGSFSTLEIQRTEQGDSAMYLCASSLDGHTGELFFGEGSRLTVL.

The rearrangement joins TRBV25-1 to TRBJ2-1, with D maybe TRBD1 (6 bases). Looked up from germline, CDR1 is MGHDK and CDR2 is SYGVNS. This CDR3 comprises 13 residues. V lost 6 bases and J 4 bases, leaving 10 bases between the germline ends. CDR3 sequence: CASRTTGYNEQFF. The CDR3 DNA reads as TGTGCCAGCAGGACGACAGGTTACAATGAGCAGTTCTTC.

V usage is TRBV7-9 and J usage is TRBJ1-1; D is possibly TRBD1 (6 bases). CDR1 and CDR2 (germline): SEHNR, FQNEAQ (reference sequence). CDR3 length: 14 residues. V was cut by 5 bases and J by 3 bases, with 13 bases left in between. CDR3: CASSPRTVDTEAFF. The CDR3 DNA is TGTGCCAGCAGCCCCCGGACAGTCGACACTGAAGCTTTCTTT. The entire variable domain, with the rest obtained from reference TRBV7-9 and TRBJ1-1, is as follows: DTGVSQNPRHKITKRGQNVTFRCDPISEHNRLYWYRQTLGQGPEFLTYFQNEAQLEKSRLLSDRFSAERPKGSFSTLEIQRTEQGDSAMYLCASSPRTVDTEAFFGQGTRLTVV.

The chain employs TRBV2 and TRBJ2-2, with a weak D call TRBD2 (5 bases). The CDR3 runs 12 residues. The germline CDR1 and CDR2 sequences are SNHLY and FYNNEI. The V gene lost 8 bases and the J gene lost 2 bases, with 6 bases spanning the gap. The CDR3 sequence is CASRENTGELFF. CDR3 DNA sequence: TGTGCCAGCCGGGAAAACACCGGGGAGCTGTTTTTT.

V and J are TRBV6-5 and TRBJ1-4, with D perhaps TRBD1 (5 bases). The germline gives CDR1 MNHEY, CDR2 SVGAGI. Trimming removed 0 bases at V and 3 bases at J, with 11 bases between. The CDR3 extends over 16 amino acids. CDR3 coding DNA: TGTGCCAGCAGTTACTCTCGGGCAGGGTCTAATGAAAAACTGTTTTTT. Translation: CASSYSRAGSNEKLFF.

The chain uses TRBV19 and TRBJ2-1; TRBD2 agrees at 9 bases. Germline lookup yields CDR1 LNHDA and CDR2 SQIVND (reference sequence). The CDR3 contains 14 residues. The CDR3 DNA follows: TGTGCGACGTGCCAGGCGGGGGGGAACAATGAGCAGTTCTTC. Translating gives CATCQAGGNNEQFF.

The J gene is TRBJ1-2, the V gene TRBV6-1; a possible D gene is TRBD1 (5 bases). Trimming cost V 2 bases and J 2 bases, with 12 bases left between them. Germline lookup yields CDR1 MNHNS and CDR2 SASEGT. CDR3 length: 15 residues. The CDR3 loop reads CASSERRGLNYGYTF. Here the CDR3 DNA reads TGTGCCAGCAGTGAACGTCGGGGGTTGAACTATGGCTACACCTTC.

V is TRBV5-4 and J is TRBJ2-6; D is perhaps TRBD2 (5 bases). From germline, CDR1 is SGHNT and CDR2 YYREEE (reference sequence). This CDR3 has 16 amino acids. The V end lost 6 bases, the J end lost 2 bases, and 15 bases lay between the germline ends. The DNA for the CDR3 is TGTGCCAGCACCAACGCCCCGGGGACTGGGGCCAACGTCCTGACTTTC. Translating it yields CASTNAPGTGANVLTF.

CDR3 in amino acids: CASSQPGTAKSYEQYF. CDR3 bases: TGCGCCAGCAGTCAGCCCGGGACAGCTAAGTCCTACGAGCAGTACTTC. The J gene is TRBJ2-7, the V gene TRBV23-1, with 7 bases lining up with TRBD1. TRBV23-1 is designated an ORF whose function remains uncertain. V shed 3 bases and J 1 base; nucleotides not matched to a gene: 9. This CDR3 has 16 residues.

This clone has only a few counts. This sequence joins TRBV18 and TRBJ1-4; D possibly corresponds to TRBD1 (6 bases). V was shortened by 4 bases and J by 4 bases, with 13 bases between the two germline ends. CDR1 KGHSH and CDR2 LQKENI come from the germline V gene. The CDR3 spans 15 residues. The CDR3 DNA follows: TGTGCCAGCTCACTCACTACAGGGCTTAATGAAAAACTGTTTTTT. Its protein product is CASSLTTGLNEKLFF.

The gene calls are TRBV14 and TRBJ2-3, with TRBD2 identical over 14 bases. The ends lost 0 bases at V and 10 bases at J; junction bases unmatched: 9. From germline, CDR1 is SGHDN and CDR2 FVKESK. The CDR3 is made up of 17 amino acids. As DNA, the CDR3 is TGTGCCAGCAGCCAAGATTTGGGACTAGCGGGGGACGAGCCGCAGTATTTT. Its translation is CASSQDLGLAGDEPQYF.

This chain joins TRBV5-4 and TRBJ1-1; D is unclear. V was trimmed by 4 bases and J by 1 base, leaving 8 bases between them. This CDR3 comprises 13 residues. Germline V gene data show CDR1 as SGHNT and CDR2 as YYREEE (reference sequence). The CDR3 spells CASSVFRNTEAFF. The DNA for the CDR3 is TGTGCCAGCAGCGTATTCCGGAACACTGAAGCTTTCTTT.

The J gene is TRBJ1-2, the V gene TRBV6-5; tentatively, D is TRBD1 (6 bases). This CDR3 contains 12 residues. The V gene lost 5 bases and the J gene lost 5 bases, with 9 bases spanning the gap. Germline CDR1 MNHEY, CDR2 SVGAGI. CDR3 nucleotides: TGTGCCAGCAGTGACAGGCGGTATGGCTACACCTTC. Translating it yields CASSDRRYGYTF.

The chain joins TRBV4-3 to TRBJ2-3, with 7 bases lining up with TRBD2. There are 17 residues in the CDR3. CDR1 LGHNA and CDR2 YSLEER come from the germline V gene. The trim removed 4 bases at V and 1 base at J, leaving 11 bases unmatched. The CDR3 reads CASSLRGGGRRTDTQYF. The CDR3 nucleotides are TGCGCCAGCAGCCTCAGAGGAGGCGGGAGACGCACAGATACGCAGTATTTT.

The rearrangement links TRBV6-1 to TRBJ2-1, with a possible D match to TRBD1 (5 bases). In germline, CDR1 is MNHNS, CDR2 SASEGT. V lost 3 bases to trimming and J lost 12 bases, with 15 bases between them. The CDR3 is made up of 13 amino acids. CDR3 bases: TGTGCCAGCAGTGATTGGCAGGGTAGTGGGCAGTTCTTC. Translated: CASSDWQGSGQFF.

The J gene is TRBJ2-5, the V gene TRBV19, with 14 bases fitting TRBD2. The CDR3 spans 19 residues. V lost 5 bases to trimming and J lost 5 bases; unmatched junction nucleotides: 16. Germline CDR1 reads LNHDA; CDR2 reads SQIVND (reference sequence). For the CDR3, the DNA is TGTGCCAGTAGTCATGAACCGGGACTAGCGGGGGCCGGGGGGGAGACCCAGTACTTC. Protein: CASSHEPGLAGAGGETQYF. Drawing the rest from reference TRBV19 and TRBJ2-5, the complete variable domain is DGGITQSPKYLFRKEGQNVTLSCEQNLNHDAMYWYRQDPGQGLRLIYYSQIVNDFQKGDIAEGYSVSREKKESFPLTVTSAQKNPTAFYLCASSHEPGLAGAGGETQYFGPGTRLLVL.